This T cell receptor (beta chain) was identified in a study of cytomegalovirus exposure and HLA in healthy donors. The wider study: Early released data comprised around 80 million unique TCRs from HLA-typed donors. Most genotyped donors, around 78% of 398, had Caucasian-associated genetic ancestry.

This CDR3 has 11 residues. The ends were cut back, 8 bases at V and 10 bases at J, with 17 bases in the middle. Per germline, CDR1 SQVTM and CDR2 ANQGSEA. 13 Jbeta primers and 60 Vbeta primers were used for the PCR. Sequencing used immunoSEQ multiplex PCR; TCRdb keeps in-frame clones, though not all of them. Of some 200,000 clones listed, roughly 73% are singletons. General study results and limits: Relative to equally common others, HLA-associated TCR beta chains showed greater clonal expansion in a later analysis. It was reported that TCR beta sequences correctly inferred the HLA-A and HLA-B alleles for most subjects.

With respect to this clone: Its cognate antigen is unknown.

The receptor was derived from a woman under 40 in good health and CMV-seronegative. The chain recombines TRBV29-1 with TRBJ1-2; D unresolved. The sequenced sample consisted of PBMCs. CDR3 nucleotide sequence: TGCAGCCATGCTGCGGGAGGCGCCTACACCTTC. This codes for CSHAAGGAYTF.